This T cell receptor beta chain was sequenced for a study of blood T cell repertoires in COVID-19. Study-level background: Samples representing acute and convalescent COVID-19 were sourced from the United States, Italy and Spain. Sources were T cells, B-cell-depleted T cells, or PBMCs; the material itself was cDNA or gDNA.

The CDR3 has 15 amino acids. Trimming stripped 3 bases from V and 6 bases from J, with 18 bases between. The V gene's germline CDR1 is SGDLS and CDR2 YYNGEE. Per the authors' pipeline: From reference gene primer amplification, estimates of nucleated cell counts were derived. Here immunoSEQ multiplex PCR was the method, and the copy in TCRdb shows in-frame clones only, minus some. That table gives V, J and clone size, and the DNA gave D and trimming. The repertoire includes about 140,000 clones, roughly 88% of them detected once, and about 1.7% sits in the top ten. The TCR sequence derives from a man in his 70s with acute or convalescent COVID-19. Sequenced material: peripheral blood. The chain employs TRBV9 and TRBJ1-2, with D maybe TRBD1 (5 bases). The CDR3 DNA is TGTGCCAGCAGCGCGGGCCCCCAGGGCGGGAATGGCTACACCTTC. Its protein is CASSAGPQGGNGYTF.